This T cell receptor beta chain was sequenced in a study of T cells after posttransplantation cyclophosphamide. A marrow graft followed busulfan-fludarabine conditioning, with cyclophosphamide on days +3 and +4. Some clones are missing from TCRdb's copy, which holds only in-frame ones; the method was immunoSEQ multiplex PCR. The sample has 2,500 to 3,500 clones; around 79% are singletons. After removal of 3 bases from V and 3 bases from J, the junction contained 5 bases not matched to a gene. CDR1 KGHSH and CDR2 LQKENI come from the germline V gene. The CDR3 has 16 residues. The chain employs TRBV18 and TRBJ2-5, with 12 positions matching TRBD1. The sample consisted of PBMCs, taken about 190 days after allogeneic stem cell transplant with posttransplant cyclophosphamide. The TCR sequence derives from a male patient over 55 who received an allogeneic stem cell transplant from a related donor and was CMV-positive. A share of the T cells may be of graft donor origin. DNA for the CDR3: TGTGCCAGCTCACCTCCGGGACAGGGGGCGGAAGAGACCCAGTACTTC. Translated: CASSPPGQGAEETQYF.